What follows are 6 T cell receptor beta chains derived from one specimen sequenced in a study of chemoradiotherapy in HPV16-positive cancers (dated by TCRdb to the early 2020s). Libraries were constructed by the immunoSEQ multiplex PCR assay. Entries here come from immuneACCESS through TCRdb and include only in-frame sequences with V and J called. Some clones fail to appear in such tables; in the studies checked, an unresolved V gene covers under half of the shortfall, and the cause of the remainder is unknown. The sample yields fewer than 20,000 clones; more than 75% were counted once. Approximately 11% of the sample rests with the top ten. Sample collection occurred from a patient who underwent chemoradiotherapy. These receptors originate from a human donor with HPV-associated anogenital cancer.

J is TRBJ2-4 and V is TRBV29-1, with 7 bases matching TRBD1. The junction had 7 bases not matched to a gene; V was cut back by 8 bases and J by 0 bases. The V gene's germline CDR1 is SQVTM and CDR2 ANQGSEA. The CDR3 loop spans 14 amino acids. This CDR3 is CSISDREAKNIQYF. The CDR3 region has the DNA TGCAGCATATCAGACAGGGAAGCCAAAAACATTCAGTACTTC. Using reference TRBV29-1 and TRBJ2-4 for the parts outside the CDR3, the full variable domain is SAVISQKPSRDICQRGTSLTIQCQVDSQVTMMFWYRQQPGQSLTLIATANQGSEATYESGFVIDKFPISRPNLTFSTLTVSNMSPEDSSIYLCSISDREAKNIQYFGAGTRLSVL.

The chain links TRBV7-2 to TRBJ2-4, with TRBD1 matching 8 bases. Trimming took 3 bases from V and 6 from J; bases not matched to a gene: 4. Germline values: CDR1 SGHTA, CDR2 FQGNSA. This CDR3 region has 14 residues. Written as DNA, the CDR3 is TGTGCCAGCAGCTTGCCCGGGACAGGAAACATTCAGTACTTC. Encoded protein: CASSLPGTGNIQYF.

J is TRBJ2-3 and V is TRBV4-3, with 7 bases fitting TRBD1. Germline V gene sequence: CDR1 LGHNA, CDR2 YSLEER. V lost 1 base and J lost 10; bases outside the gene matches: 5. The CDR3 has 13 amino acids. CDR3 in DNA: TGCGCCAGCAGCCAAGTTAGGACAGGTCCGCAGTATTTT. Its protein product is CASSQVRTGPQYF.

J is TRBJ1-5 and V is TRBV6-1; D uncertain. From germline, CDR1 is MNHNS and CDR2 SASEGT. The CDR3 length is 13 residues. V was pared by 3 bases and J by 6 bases, with 9 bases between. The CDR3 DNA is TGTGCCAGCAGTGATTCGGGTGCTCAGCCCCAGCATTTT. Its protein is CASSDSGAQPQHF.

The chain uses TRBV2 and TRBJ1-5; TRBD1 agrees at 7 bases. CDR1 and CDR2 from the germline V gene are SNHLY and FYNNEI. There are 15 residues in the CDR3. Germline trimming cut 7 bases from V and 4 bases from J; bases unmatched to any gene: 10. The CDR3 nucleotides are TGTGCCAGCACTATAGGGACAGCCGGTAATCAGCCCCAGCATTTT. The encoded protein is CASTIGTAGNQPQHF.

The genes are TRBV6-5 and TRBJ1-1, with D tentatively TRBD1 (6 bases). The germline V and J ends were trimmed by 6 bases and 2 bases, with 16 bases remaining between them. The CDR3 length is 15 residues. Germline lookup yields CDR1 MNHEY and CDR2 SVGAGI. CDR3 region: CASRSDRKLNTEAFF. The CDR3, as DNA: TGTGCCAGCAGATCAGACAGGAAACTCAACACTGAAGCTTTCTTT.